The clone carrying this T cell receptor beta chain was seen many times. Its antigen is still unknown. These data originate in a study of neurological immune-mediated disorders. The study, taken as a whole, reports: No expanded-clone CDR3 amino acid sequence recurred across subjects, suggesting private TCR-beta repertoires.

It was by 5'RACE with 10-nucleotide random UMIs that the cDNA was made. TCRdb analysed the 5' RACE reads with MiXCR anew, one entry per CDR3 protein. This table has about 27,000 distinct CDR3 sequences, roughly 21% appearing once. Trimming left V 1 base short and J 3 bases short, with 9 bases between. Germline CDR1 and CDR2: SGHTA and FQGNSA. The CDR3 spans 14 residues. The receptor's source is a woman between 55 and 75 years old in good health. This sequence joins TRBV7-2 and TRBJ1-2; D is undetermined. The sample consisted of PBMCs. CDR3 protein: CASSLDKIDYGYTF. CDR3 sequence (DNA): TGTGCCAGCAGCTTAGATAAAATCGACTATGGCTACACCTTC.